The entry that follows covers one T cell receptor (beta chain) sequence. The data originate from a study of blood T cell repertoires in COVID-19. Sequencing was performed with immunoSEQ multiplex PCR; in TCRdb, only in-frame clones are kept and a portion is missing. The table shows 380,000 or so clones, with approximately 86% occurring only once. Specimen: PBMCs or T cells enriched from blood (not recorded which). The receptor comes from a middle-aged woman with acute COVID-19.

CDR3 residues: CASRTGGSSYNSPLHF. CDR3 in DNA: TGTGCCAGCAGAACAGGGGGCAGCTCCTATAATTCACCCCTCCACTTT. The chain employs TRBV10-3 and TRBJ1-6; 9 bases fit TRBD1. The germline gives CDR1 ENHRY, CDR2 SYGVKD. Germline trimming cut 10 bases from V and 0 bases from J; bases unmatched to any gene: 7. The CDR3 totals 16 residues.